The 7 T cell receptor beta chains below were found in one sample sequenced in a study of CD4 and CD8 cells across lung adenocarcinoma regions. TCRdb used MiXCR to reprocess the PCR reads, holding one entry per CDR3 protein. The profile shows some 10,000 distinct CDR3 sequences, roughly 49% of them singletons. Input material: CD8+ T cells from the margin of a lung tumor. These receptors all come from a male donor with lung adenocarcinoma. The CD4 and CD8 labels of this study may be unreliable.

The chain carries TRBV6-5 and TRBJ1-4, with a tentative D call TRBD1 (5 bases). The CDR3 runs to 14 residues. Germline V CDR1 and CDR2: MNHEY, SVGAGI. The V end was cut by 5 bases, the J end by 8 bases, with 15 bases between. CDR3 loop: CASSPSGGEEKLFF. CDR3 coding DNA: TGTGCCAGCAGTCCCTCGGGGGGGGAGGAAAAACTGTTTTTT.

By sample share, this clonotype is medium-sized. The chain recombines TRBV10-3 with TRBJ2-1, with TRBD2 matching 7 bases. CDR3 size: 12 residues. Trimming at V came to 10 bases and at J to 10 bases, leaving 10 bases not matched to a gene. Germline CDR1 reads ENHRY; CDR2 reads SYGVKD. CDR3 DNA: TGTGCCACCACCGGGGACTACTCCGAGCAGTTCTTC. Encoded protein: CATTGDYSEQFF.

This clonotype was seen a single time. CDR3 DNA: TGTGCCAGCAGCAAACAGGGTCAGAGGACTGAAGCTTTCTTT. Translation: CASSKQGQRTEAFF. This chain uses TRBV14 with TRBJ1-1, with a weak D call TRBD1 (6 bases). CDR1 is SGHDN, CDR2 FVKESK, per germline. Trimming cost V 5 bases and J 5 bases, with 15 bases left between them. This CDR3 has 14 amino acids. Based on the CDR3 plus reference TRBV14 and TRBJ1-1, the full variable domain is EAGVTQFPSHSVIEKGQTVTLRCDPISGHDNLYWYRRVMGKEIKFLLHFVKESKQDESGMPNNRFLAERTGGTYSTLKVQPAELEDSGVYFCASSKQGQRTEAFFGQGTRLTVV.

This clonotype was seen many times. The V and J genes are TRBV7-8 and TRBJ2-3; possible D gene TRBD2, 6 bases. The ends were cut back, 10 bases at V and 2 bases at J, with 13 bases in the middle. Germline assignment: CDR1 SGHVS and CDR2 FQNEAQ. This CDR3 has 13 amino acids. The CDR3 is CATSRGFTDTQYF. CDR3 in DNA: TGTGCCACGTCGCGGGGCTTCACAGATACGCAGTATTTT. The variable domain in full, with the rest retrieved from reference TRBV7-8 and TRBJ2-3, is GAGVSQSPRYKVAKRGQDVALRCDPISGHVSLFWYQQALGQGPEFLTYFQNEAQLDKSGLPSDRFFAERPEGSVSTLKIQRTQQEDSAVYLCATSRGFTDTQYFGPGTRLTVL.

Within the sample, this clonotype is medium-sized (0.01 to 0.1%). The rearrangement joins TRBV12-3 or TRBV12-4 to TRBJ2-1, with D possibly matching TRBD1 (6 bases). V gave up 5 bases and J gave up 9 bases, with 11 bases separating them. This CDR3 is 12 amino acids long. As DNA, the CDR3 is TGTGCCAGCAGTCACCAGGGGACTGAGCAGTTCTTC. It is translated as CASSHQGTEQFF.

The J gene is TRBJ2-3, the V gene TRBV28; D is possibly TRBD1 or TRBD2 (5 bases each). V was trimmed by 8 bases and J by 2 bases, leaving 17 bases between them. This CDR3 has 15 amino acids. Germline lookup yields CDR1 MDHEN and CDR2 SYDVKM. The CDR3 DNA sequence: TGTGCCAGCGGTCCCGCGGGCAGGGACACAGATACGCAGTATTTT. This codes for CASGPAGRDTDTQYF.

This clonotype is hyperexpanded (1% or more) in the sample. The chain recombines TRBV12-3 or TRBV12-4 with TRBJ2-1; 9 bases fit TRBD2. The CDR3 is 16 residues long. The V gene end was trimmed by 3 bases and the J gene end by 3 bases; junction bases not matched to a gene: 6. The CDR3 loop reads CASSFETSGFYNEQFF. The CDR3 region has the DNA TGTGCCAGCAGTTTTGAAACTAGCGGGTTCTACAATGAGCAGTTCTTC.